This T cell receptor beta chain emerged from a study of cytomegalovirus exposure and HLA in healthy donors. This clone was observed once. A multiplex PCR was run with 60 Vbeta primers and 13 Jbeta primers. Authors' methods: An analysis that came later counted 60 million to 80 million unique TCR beta chains, 10 million to 11 million shared. TCRdb's table, derived via immunoSEQ multiplex PCR, lists solely in-frame clones and lacks some. Clone size and the V and J calls come from that table; the DNA yielded D and trimming. The table records under 75,000 clones, about 67% of them present only once. The V segment lost 1 base and the J segment 4 bases; nucleotides outside the gene matches: 9. CDR3 length: 17 amino acids. The germline V gene has CDR1 LNHNV and CDR2 YYDKDF (reference sequence).

This clonotype was sampled from a human donor in good health. The specimen sequenced was PBMCs. The chain has TRBV15 and TRBJ2-7; 11 nucleotides line up with TRBD2. Here the CDR3 DNA reads TGTGCCACCAGCAGAGGCCCAGCACTAGCGGGAGAGTACGAGCAGTACTTC. It translates to CATSRGPALAGEYEQYF.